This T cell receptor (beta chain) was retrieved from a study of shared clonotypes between healthy human individuals. The junction had 10 bases not matched to a gene; V was cut back by 3 bases and J by 13 bases. CDR3 size: 14 residues. Germline V gene sequence: CDR1 MGHDK, CDR2 SYGVNS. The repertoire was sequenced with immunoSEQ multiplex PCR; TCRdb's copy has only in-frame clones and lacks some. The sample carries millions of clones, 85% to 95% recorded once. The sequenced sample consisted of naive CD4+ T cells sorted from blood. Subset denoted: CD45RA+ positively selected. The rearrangement links TRBV25-1 to TRBJ2-1; 9 positions match TRBD1. The sequence came from a man aged 18 to 35 in good health. CDR3: CASSEDTGTGSQFF. Written as DNA, the CDR3 is TGTGCCAGCAGTGAGGATACCGGGACAGGGTCCCAGTTCTTC.